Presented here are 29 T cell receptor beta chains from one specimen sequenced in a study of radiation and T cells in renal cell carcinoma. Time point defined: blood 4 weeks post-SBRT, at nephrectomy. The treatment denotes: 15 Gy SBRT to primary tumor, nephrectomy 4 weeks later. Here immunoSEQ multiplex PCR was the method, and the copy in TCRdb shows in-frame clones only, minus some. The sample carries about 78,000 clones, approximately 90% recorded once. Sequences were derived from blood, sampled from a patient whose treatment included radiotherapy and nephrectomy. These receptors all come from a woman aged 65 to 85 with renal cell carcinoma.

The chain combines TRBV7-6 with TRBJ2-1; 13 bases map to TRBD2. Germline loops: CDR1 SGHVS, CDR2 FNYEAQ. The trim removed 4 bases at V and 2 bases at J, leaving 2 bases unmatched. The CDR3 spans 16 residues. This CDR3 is CASSSGLAGAYNEQFF. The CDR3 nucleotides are TGTGCCAGCAGCTCCGGACTAGCGGGGGCCTACAATGAGCAGTTCTTC.

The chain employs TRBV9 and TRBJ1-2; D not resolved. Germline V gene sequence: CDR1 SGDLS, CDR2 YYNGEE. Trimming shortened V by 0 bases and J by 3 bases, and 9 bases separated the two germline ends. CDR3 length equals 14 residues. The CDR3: CASSVGGRDYGYTF. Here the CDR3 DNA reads TGTGCCAGCAGCGTAGGAGGGAGGGACTATGGCTACACCTTC.

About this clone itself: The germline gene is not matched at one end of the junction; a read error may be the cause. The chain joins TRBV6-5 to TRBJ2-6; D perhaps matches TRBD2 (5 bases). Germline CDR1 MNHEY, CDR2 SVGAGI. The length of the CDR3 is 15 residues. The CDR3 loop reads CASSYSREGHHVPTF. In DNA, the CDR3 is TGTGCCAGCAGTTACTCTAGAGAGGGCCACCACGTCCCGACTTTC.

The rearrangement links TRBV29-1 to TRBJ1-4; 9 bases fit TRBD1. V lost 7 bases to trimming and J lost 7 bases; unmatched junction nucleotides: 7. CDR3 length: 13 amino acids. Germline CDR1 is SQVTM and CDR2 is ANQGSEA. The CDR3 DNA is TGCAGCGCCGCCGGGACAGGGATTGAAAAACTGTTTTTT. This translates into CSAAGTGIEKLFF.

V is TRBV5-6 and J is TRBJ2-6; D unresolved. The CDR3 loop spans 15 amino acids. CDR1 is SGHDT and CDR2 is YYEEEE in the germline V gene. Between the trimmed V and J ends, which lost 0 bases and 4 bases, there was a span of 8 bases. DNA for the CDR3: TGTGCCAGCAGCTTGGAAGGGTCGGGGGCCAACGTCCTGACTTTC. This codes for CASSLEGSGANVLTF.

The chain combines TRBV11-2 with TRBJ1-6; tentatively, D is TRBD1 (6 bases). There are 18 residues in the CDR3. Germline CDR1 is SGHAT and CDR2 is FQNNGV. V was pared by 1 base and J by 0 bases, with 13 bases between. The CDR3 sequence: CASSLGLQGSSYNSPLHF. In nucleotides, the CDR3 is TGTGCCAGCAGCTTAGGGTTACAGGGCAGCTCCTATAATTCACCCCTCCACTTT.

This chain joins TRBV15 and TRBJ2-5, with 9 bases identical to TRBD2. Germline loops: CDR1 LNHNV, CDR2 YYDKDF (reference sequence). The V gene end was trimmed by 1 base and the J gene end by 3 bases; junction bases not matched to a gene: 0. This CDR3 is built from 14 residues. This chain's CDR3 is CATSRGLAEETQYF. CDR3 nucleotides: TGTGCCACCAGCAGAGGACTAGCGGAAGAGACCCAGTACTTC.

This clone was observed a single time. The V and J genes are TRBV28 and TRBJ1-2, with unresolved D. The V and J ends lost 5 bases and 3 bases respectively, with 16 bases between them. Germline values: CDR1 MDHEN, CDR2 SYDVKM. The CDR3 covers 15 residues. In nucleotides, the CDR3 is TGTGCCAGCAGTCCGTCTCCTGGGTGGGACTATGGCTACACCTTC. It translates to CASSPSPGWDYGYTF.

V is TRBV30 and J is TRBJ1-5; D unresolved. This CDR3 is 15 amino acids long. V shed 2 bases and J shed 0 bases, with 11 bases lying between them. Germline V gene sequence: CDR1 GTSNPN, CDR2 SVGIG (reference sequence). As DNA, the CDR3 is TGTGCCTGGAGTCTGAATCATTATAGCAATCAGCCCCAGCATTTT. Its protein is CAWSLNHYSNQPQHF.

The CDR3 DNA reads TGTGCCAGCAGCCAAGTTGGAGTCCTGAACACTGAAGCTTTCTTT. Translation gives CASSQVGVLNTEAFF. The rearrangement joins TRBV4-2 to TRBJ1-1; no clear D. The CDR3 extends over 15 amino acids. The germline gives CDR1 LGHNA, CDR2 YNFKEQ. V was pared by 1 base and J by 0 bases, with 9 bases between.

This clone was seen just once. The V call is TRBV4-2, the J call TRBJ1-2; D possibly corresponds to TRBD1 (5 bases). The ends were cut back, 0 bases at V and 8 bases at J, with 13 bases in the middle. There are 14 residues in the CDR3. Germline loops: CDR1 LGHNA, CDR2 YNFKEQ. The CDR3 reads CASSQDKGAEGYTF. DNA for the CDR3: TGTGCCAGCAGCCAAGATAAAGGGGCGGAAGGCTACACCTTC.

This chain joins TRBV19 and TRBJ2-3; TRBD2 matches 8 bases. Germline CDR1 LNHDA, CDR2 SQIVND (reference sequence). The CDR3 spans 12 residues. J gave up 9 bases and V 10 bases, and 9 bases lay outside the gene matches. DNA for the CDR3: TGTGCCACGAGGGCGGGGGGTTGGACGCAGTATTTT. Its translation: CATRAGGWTQYF.

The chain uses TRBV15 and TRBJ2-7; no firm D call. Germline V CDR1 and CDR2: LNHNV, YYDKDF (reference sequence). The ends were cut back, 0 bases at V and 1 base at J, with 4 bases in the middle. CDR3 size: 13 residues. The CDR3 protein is CATSRDFSYEQYF. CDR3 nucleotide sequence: TGTGCCACCAGCAGAGATTTTTCCTACGAGCAGTACTTC.

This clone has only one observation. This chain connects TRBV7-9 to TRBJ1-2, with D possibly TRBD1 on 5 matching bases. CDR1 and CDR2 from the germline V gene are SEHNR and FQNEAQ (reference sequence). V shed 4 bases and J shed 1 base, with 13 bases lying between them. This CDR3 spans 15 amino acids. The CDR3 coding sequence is TGTGCCAGCAGCTCAGGCGGGGCAAATAACTATGGCTACACCTTC. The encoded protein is CASSSGGANNYGYTF.

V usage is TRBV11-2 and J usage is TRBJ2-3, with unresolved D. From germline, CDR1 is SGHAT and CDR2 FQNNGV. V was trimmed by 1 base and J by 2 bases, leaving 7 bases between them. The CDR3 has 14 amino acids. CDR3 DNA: TGTGCCAGCAGCTTAGGGGGATTCACAGATACGCAGTATTTT. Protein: CASSLGGFTDTQYF.

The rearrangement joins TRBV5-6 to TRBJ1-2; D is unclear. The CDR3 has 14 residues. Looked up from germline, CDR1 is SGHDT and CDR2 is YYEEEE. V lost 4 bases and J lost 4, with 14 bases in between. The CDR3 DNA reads TGTGCCAGCAGCCCTCGAGGTCCGGCCTATGGCTACACCTTC. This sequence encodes CASSPRGPAYGYTF.

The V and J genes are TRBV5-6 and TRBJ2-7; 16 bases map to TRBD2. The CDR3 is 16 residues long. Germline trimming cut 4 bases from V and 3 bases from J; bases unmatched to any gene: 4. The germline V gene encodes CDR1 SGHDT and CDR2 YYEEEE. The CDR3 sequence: CASSLGTSGGVYEQYF. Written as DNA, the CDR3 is TGTGCCAGCAGCCTAGGGACTAGCGGGGGGGTCTACGAGCAGTACTTC.

Written as DNA, the CDR3 is TGTGCCAGCAGTGAGTCCGCGGCCAACGTCCTGACTTTC. Its protein product is CASSESAANVLTF. The V and J genes are TRBV6-4 and TRBJ2-6; D gene uncertain. Trimming stripped 3 bases from V and 6 bases from J, with 6 bases between. The CDR3 runs 13 residues. Per the germline V gene, CDR1 is MRHNA and CDR2 is SNTAGT.

The CDR3 DNA reads TGTGCCAGCTCATACGGACAGGGTAGCACAGATACGCAGTATTTT. The encoded protein is CASSYGQGSTDTQYF. The J gene is TRBJ2-3, the V gene TRBV18; TRBD1 matches at 8 bases. Germline CDR1 reads KGHSH; CDR2 reads LQKENI. Unmatched junction bases numbered 4, after V lost 5 bases and J lost 0 bases. The CDR3 consists of 15 residues.

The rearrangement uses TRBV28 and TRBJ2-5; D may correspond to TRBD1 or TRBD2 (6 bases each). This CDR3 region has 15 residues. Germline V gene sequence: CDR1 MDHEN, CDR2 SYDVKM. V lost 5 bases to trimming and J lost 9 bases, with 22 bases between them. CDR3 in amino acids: CASSATGTGPGAQYF. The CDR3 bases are TGTGCCAGCAGTGCGACAGGTACGGGGCCGGGGGCCCAGTACTTC.

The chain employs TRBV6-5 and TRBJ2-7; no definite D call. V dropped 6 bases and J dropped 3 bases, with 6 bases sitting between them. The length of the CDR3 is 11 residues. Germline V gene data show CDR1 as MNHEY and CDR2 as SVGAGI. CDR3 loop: CASSTGYEQYF. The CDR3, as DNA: TGTGCCAGCAGCACCGGCTACGAGCAGTACTTC.

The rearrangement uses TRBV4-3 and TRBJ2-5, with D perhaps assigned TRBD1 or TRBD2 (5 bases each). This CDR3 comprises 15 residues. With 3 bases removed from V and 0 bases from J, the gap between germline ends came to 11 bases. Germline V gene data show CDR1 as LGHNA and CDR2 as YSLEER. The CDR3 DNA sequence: TGCGCCAGCAGCCAGGGGACCACGTACCAAGAGACCCAGTACTTC. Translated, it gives CASSQGTTYQETQYF.

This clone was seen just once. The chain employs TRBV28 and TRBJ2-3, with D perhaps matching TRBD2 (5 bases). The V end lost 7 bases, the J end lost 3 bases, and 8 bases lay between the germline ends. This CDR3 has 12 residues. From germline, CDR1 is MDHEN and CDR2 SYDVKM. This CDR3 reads CASTTGTDTQYF. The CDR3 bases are TGTGCCAGCACAACGGGGACAGATACGCAGTATTTT.

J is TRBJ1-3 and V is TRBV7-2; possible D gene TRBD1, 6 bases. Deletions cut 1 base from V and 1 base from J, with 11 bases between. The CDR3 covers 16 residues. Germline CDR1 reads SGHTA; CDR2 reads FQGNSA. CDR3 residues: CASSLVGALSGNTIYF. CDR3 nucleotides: TGTGCCAGCAGCTTAGTGGGGGCCCTATCTGGAAACACCATATATTTT.

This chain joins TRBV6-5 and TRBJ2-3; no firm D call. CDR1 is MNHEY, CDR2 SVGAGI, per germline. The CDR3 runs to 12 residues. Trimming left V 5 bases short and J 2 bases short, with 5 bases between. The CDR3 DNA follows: TGTGCCAGCAGTGACGTCACAGATACGCAGTATTTT. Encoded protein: CASSDVTDTQYF.

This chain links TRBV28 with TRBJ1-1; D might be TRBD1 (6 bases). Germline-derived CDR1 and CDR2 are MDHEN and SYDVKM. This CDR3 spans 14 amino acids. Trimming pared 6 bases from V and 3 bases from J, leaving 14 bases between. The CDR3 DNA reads TGTGCCAGCAGACAGCAGGGGTGGCACACTGAAGCTTTCTTT. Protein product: CASRQQGWHTEAFF.

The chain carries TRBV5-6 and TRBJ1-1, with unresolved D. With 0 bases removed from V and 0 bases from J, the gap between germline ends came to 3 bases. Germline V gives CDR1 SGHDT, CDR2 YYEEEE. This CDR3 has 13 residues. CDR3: CASSLALNTEAFF. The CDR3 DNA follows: TGTGCCAGCAGCTTGGCCCTGAACACTGAAGCTTTCTTT.

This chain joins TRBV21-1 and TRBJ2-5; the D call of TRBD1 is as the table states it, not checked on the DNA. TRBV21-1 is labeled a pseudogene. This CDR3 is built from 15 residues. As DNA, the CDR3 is TGTGCCAGCAGCGAACAGGGAGACTTACAAGAGACCCAGTACTTC. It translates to CASSEQGDLQETQYF.

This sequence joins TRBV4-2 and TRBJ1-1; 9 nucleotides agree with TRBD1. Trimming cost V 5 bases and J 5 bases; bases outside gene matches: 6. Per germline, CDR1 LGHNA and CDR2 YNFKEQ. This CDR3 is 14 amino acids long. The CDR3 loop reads CASSSGQGRTEAFF. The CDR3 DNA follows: TGTGCCAGCAGCTCGGGACAGGGAAGGACTGAAGCTTTCTTT.